These T cell receptor beta chains were read from a single sample in a study of graft-versus-host responses after intestinal transplantation. Method: immunoSEQ multiplex PCR; TCRdb's copy keeps in-frame clones and lacks some. This table holds several thousand clones, 85% found once. Here the sequenced sample was ileum tissue, taken 156 days after intestinal transplant. These receptors came from a human patient who received an intestinal transplant, so some T cells may come from the graft donor. Each CDR3 is given with its conserved first and last residue. D genes are given only for firm matches. The listing skips clone size in some rows; elsewhere it reads once, few, many or a size class.

D gene: TRBD2
J gene: TRBJ2-3
V gene: TRBV10-2
clone size: .
CDR3 protein: CASSYSGGGDTQYF
CDR3 DNA: TGCGCCAGCAGTTATAGCGGGGGAGGGGATACGCAGTATTTT

D gene: .
J gene: TRBJ1-2
V gene: TRBV27
clone size: .
CDR3 protein: CASSFGGRGYGYTF
CDR3 DNA: TGTGCCAGCAGTTTCGGCGGTCGGGGCTATGGCTACACCTTC

D gene: .
J gene: TRBJ2-5
V gene: TRBV1
clone size: .
CDR3 protein: CTSSRRRAGGLETQYF
CDR3 DNA: TGCACCAGCAGCCGACGGAGAGCGGGAGGGTTAGAGACCCAGTACTTC

D gene: .
J gene: TRBJ1-2
V gene: TRBV2
clone size: .
CDR3 protein: CASSDPGEDYGYTF
CDR3 DNA: TGTGCCAGCAGTGACCCAGGGGAGGACTATGGCTACACCTTC

D gene: .
J gene: TRBJ1-4
V gene: TRBV7-9
clone size: .
CDR3 protein: CASSLDDGNEKLFF
CDR3 DNA: TGTGCCAGCAGCTTAGATGACGGTAATGAAAAACTGTTTTTT

D gene: .
J gene: TRBJ2-5
V gene: TRBV5-4
clone size: .
CDR3 protein: CASSLVAQGTLRETQYF
CDR3 DNA: TGTGCCAGCAGCTTGGTGGCGCAGGGCACTCTGCGAGAGACCCAGTACTTC

D gene: .
J gene: TRBJ2-2
V gene: TRBV5-1
clone size: .
CDR3 protein: CASTPGTDTGELFF
CDR3 DNA: TGCGCCAGCACTCCCGGGACGGACACCGGGGAGCTGTTTTTT

D gene: .
J gene: TRBJ1-1
V gene: TRBV7-3
clone size: once
CDR3 protein: CASSPGTTSEAFF
CDR3 DNA: TGTGCCAGCAGCCCCGGGACCACCTCTGAAGCTTTCTTT

D gene: TRBD1
J gene: TRBJ2-3
V gene: TRBV6-5
clone size: few
CDR3 protein: CASRSGGLTDTQYF
CDR3 DNA: TGTGCCAGCAGGTCAGGGGGCCTCACAGATACGCAGTATTTT

D gene: TRBD1
J gene: TRBJ1-5
V gene: TRBV30
clone size: .
CDR3 protein: CAWEAGQGATGNQPQHF
CDR3 DNA: TGTGCCTGGGAAGCCGGACAGGGGGCCACAGGTAATCAGCCCCAGCATTTT

D gene: TRBD1
J gene: TRBJ2-2
V gene: TRBV7-6
clone size: .
CDR3 protein: CASSFGQGWNTGELFF
CDR3 DNA: TGTGCCAGCAGCTTTGGACAGGGATGGAACACCGGGGAGCTGTTTTTT

D gene: .
J gene: TRBJ2-1
V gene: TRBV14
clone size: .
CDR3 protein: CASSPPYSYNEQFF
CDR3 DNA: TGTGCCAGCAGCCCTCCTTACTCCTACAATGAGCAGTTCTTC

D gene: .
J gene: TRBJ2-7
V gene: TRBV15
clone size: .
CDR3 protein: CATSRVVQGGEQYF
CDR3 DNA: TGTGCCACCAGCAGAGTGGTGCAGGGAGGCGAGCAGTACTTC

D gene: .
J gene: TRBJ2-1
V gene: TRBV21-1
clone size: .
CDR3 protein: CASSSRLAACYNEQFF
CDR3 DNA: TGTGCCAGCAGCAGTAGACTAGCGGCCTGCTACAATGAGCAGTTCTTC

D gene: .
J gene: TRBJ2-2
V gene: TRBV18
clone size: .
CDR3 protein: CASSSGTDVNTGELFF
CDR3 DNA: TGTGCCAGCTCGTCCGGGACTGATGTGAACACCGGGGAGCTGTTTTTT

D gene: TRBD1
J gene: TRBJ2-5
V gene: TRBV5-1
clone size: .
CDR3 protein: CASSLWFRGLASETQYF
CDR3 DNA: TGCGCCAGCAGCTTGTGGTTCAGGGGGCTTGCGTCGGAGACCCAGTACTTC

D gene: .
J gene: TRBJ2-3
V gene: TRBV19
clone size: .
CDR3 protein: CASAVRAATSTDTQYF
CDR3 DNA: TGTGCCAGTGCCGTCCGGGCCGCAACTAGCACAGATACGCAGTATTTT

D gene: .
J gene: TRBJ1-4
V gene: TRBV6-1
clone size: .
CDR3 protein: CASSVNRAGEKLFF
CDR3 DNA: TGTGCCAGCAGTGTAAACAGGGCGGGAGAAAAACTGTTTTTT

D gene: .
J gene: TRBJ2-5
V gene: TRBV5-6
clone size: .
CDR3 protein: CASSPDGTFGETQYF
CDR3 DNA: TGTGCCAGCAGCCCCGATGGGACGTTCGGCGAGACCCAGTACTTC

D gene: TRBD1
J gene: TRBJ2-1
V gene: TRBV11-2
clone size: once
CDR3 protein: CASSLGGQGVSVYNEQFF
CDR3 DNA: TGTGCCAGCAGCTTAGGCGGACAGGGGGTCTCTGTCTACAATGAGCAGTTCTTC

D gene: TRBD2
J gene: TRBJ2-2
V gene: TRBV14
clone size: .
CDR3 protein: CASSRLAGTGELFF
CDR3 DNA: TGTGCCAGCAGTCGACTAGCGGGAACCGGGGAGCTGTTTTTT